The clone carrying this TCR beta chain was detected many times. The entry originates in a study of CD8+CD57+ T cells in acquired aplastic anemia. Only patients with CD8+CD57+ cell expansion on flow cytometry were chosen for sequencing. Profiling of TCR beta VDJ combinations and CDR3 sequences used genomic DNA as template. TCRdb reanalysed the reads using MiXCR and keeps one entry per CDR3 protein. The data show under 200,000 distinct CDR3 sequences, approximately 44% seen once. CDR3 size: 13 residues. CDR1 SNHLY and CDR2 FYNNEI come from the germline V gene. V lost 7 bases and J 3 bases, leaving 12 bases between the germline ends.

This chain uses TRBV2 with TRBJ1-1, with TRBD1 as a possible D gene (6 bases). Sequenced: sorted CD4+, CD8+, or CD8+CD57+ T cells (not recorded which) from PBMCs. The TCR was taken from a human donor with aplastic anemia. DNA for the CDR3: TGTGCCAGCAACTACCCAGGGGACACTGAAGCTTTCTTT. Translating it yields CASNYPGDTEAFF. Together with reference TRBV2 and TRBJ1-1, the CDR3 gives the full variable domain: EPEVTQTPSHQVTQMGQEVILRCVPISNHLYFYWYRQILGQKVEFLVSFYNNEISEKSEIFDDQFSVERPDGSNFTLKIRSTKLEDSAMYFCASNYPGDTEAFFGQGTRLTVV.